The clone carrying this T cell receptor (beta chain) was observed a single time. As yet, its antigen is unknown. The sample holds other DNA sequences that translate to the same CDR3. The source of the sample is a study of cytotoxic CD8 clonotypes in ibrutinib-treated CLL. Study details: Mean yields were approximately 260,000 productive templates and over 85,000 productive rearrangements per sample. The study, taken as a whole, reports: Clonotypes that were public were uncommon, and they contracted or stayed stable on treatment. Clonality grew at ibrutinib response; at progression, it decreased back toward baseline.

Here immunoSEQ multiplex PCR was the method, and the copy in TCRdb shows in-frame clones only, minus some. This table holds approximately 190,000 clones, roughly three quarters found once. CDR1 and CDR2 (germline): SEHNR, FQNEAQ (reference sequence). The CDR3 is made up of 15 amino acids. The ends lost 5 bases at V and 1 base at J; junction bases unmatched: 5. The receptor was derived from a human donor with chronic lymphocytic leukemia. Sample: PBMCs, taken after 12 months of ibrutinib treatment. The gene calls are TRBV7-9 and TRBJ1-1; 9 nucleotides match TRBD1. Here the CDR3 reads CASSPRDRANTEAFF. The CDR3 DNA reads TGTGCCAGCAGCCCGCGGGACAGGGCGAACACTGAAGCTTTCTTT.